Listed below are T cell receptor beta chains from one sample, sequenced in a study of T-cell memory formation after mild COVID-19. TCRdb independently ran MiXCR on the 5' RACE reads; one entry per CDR3 protein. Found here are roughly 280,000 distinct CDR3 sequences, over 7% of them singletons; the top ten hold roughly 22%. Specimen: PBMCs or a T cell subset sorted from them (not recorded which). The receptor set was obtained from a man aged 18-30 years who had mild COVID-19 (a few samples of this study predate the infection). Cell type and time point are not known. Both conserved end residues are part of each CDR3. The order of the fields is clone size, J gene, V gene, D gene, CDR3 DNA, CDR3 protein. D genes are given only for firm matches. Clone size is stated in some rows and not others, as once, few, many or a class when expanded.

clone size: few; J gene: TRBJ1-1; V gene: TRBV12-3/TRBV12-4; D gene: NA; CDR3 DNA: TGTGCCAGCAGTTTCCCAGGAGGGAGGTTTAGCACTGAAGCTTTCTTT; CDR3 protein: CASSFPGGRFSTEAFF
clone size: few; J gene: TRBJ2-6; V gene: TRBV4-1; D gene: NA; CDR3 DNA: TGCGCCAGCAGCCAAGGGGTAGACCTCTCTGGGGCCAACGTCCTGACTTTC; CDR3 protein: CASSQGVDLSGANVLTF
clone size: many; J gene: TRBJ2-3; V gene: TRBV7-9; D gene: TRBD2; CDR3 DNA: TGTGCCGGCAGCGGAGGACTAGCGGGGGGAAGCACAGATACGCAGTATTTT; CDR3 protein: CAGSGGLAGGSTDTQYF
clone size: NA; J gene: TRBJ2-3; V gene: TRBV25-1; D gene: NA; CDR3 DNA: TGTGCCAGCAGTCGCCACCGACCTAGCACAGATACGCAGTATTTT; CDR3 protein: CASSRHRPSTDTQYF
clone size: few; J gene: TRBJ2-2; V gene: TRBV5-1; D gene: TRBD1; CDR3 DNA: TGCGCCAGCAGCTTAGGACAGGTCACCGGGGAGCTGTTTTTT; CDR3 protein: CASSLGQVTGELFF
clone size: few; J gene: TRBJ2-5; V gene: TRBV6-6; D gene: NA; CDR3 DNA: TGTGCCAGCATCCTGGGACTCCGGGAGACCCAGTACTTC; CDR3 protein: CASILGLRETQYF
clone size: few; J gene: TRBJ2-7; V gene: TRBV4-3; D gene: NA; CDR3 DNA: TGCGCCAGCAGCCAAGATAGTGGGGTCTTCTACGAGCAGTACTTC; CDR3 protein: CASSQDSGVFYEQYF
clone size: NA; J gene: TRBJ2-3; V gene: TRBV30; D gene: TRBD1; CDR3 DNA: TGTGCCCTTCACAGGGGCAGCACAGATACGCAGTATTTT; CDR3 protein: CALHRGSTDTQYF
clone size: medium-sized; J gene: TRBJ2-2; V gene: TRBV7-9; D gene: NA; CDR3 DNA: TGTGCCAGCAGCTACGGGACTCCCGGGGAGCTGTTTTTT; CDR3 protein: CASSYGTPGELFF
clone size: many; J gene: TRBJ2-5; V gene: TRBV12-3/TRBV12-4; D gene: NA; CDR3 DNA: TGTGCCAGCAGTTCAAATAGCGTGGAGACCCAGTACTTC; CDR3 protein: CASSSNSVETQYF
clone size: few; J gene: TRBJ2-5; V gene: TRBV7-6; D gene: NA; CDR3 DNA: TGTGCCAGCGGGCCGGTGGGGGAGACCCAGTACTTC; CDR3 protein: CASGPVGETQYF
clone size: few; J gene: TRBJ2-6; V gene: TRBV4-2; D gene: NA; CDR3 DNA: TGTGCCAGCAGCCAAGAGATCCGCTCTGGGGCCAACGTCCTGACTTTC; CDR3 protein: CASSQEIRSGANVLTF
clone size: few; J gene: TRBJ2-7; V gene: TRBV9; D gene: TRBD1; CDR3 DNA: TGTGCCAGCAGCGGAACCGGGACAGCATTAGACGAGCAGTACTTC; CDR3 protein: CASSGTGTALDEQYF
clone size: NA; J gene: TRBJ2-7; V gene: TRBV7-2; D gene: NA; CDR3 DNA: TGTGCCAGCAGTAAACAGGGTGGCGAGCAGTACTTC; CDR3 protein: CASSKQGGEQYF
clone size: many; J gene: TRBJ1-5; V gene: TRBV12-3/TRBV12-4; D gene: NA; CDR3 DNA: TGTGCCAGCAGTTCTATAGAGGTATCAGGGGATTATATTCAGCCCCAGCATTTT; CDR3 protein: CASSSIEVSGDYIQPQHF
clone size: many; J gene: TRBJ2-5; V gene: TRBV5-1; D gene: NA; CDR3 DNA: TGCGCCAGCAACCCGGGAAACCAAGAGACCCAGTACTTC; CDR3 protein: CASNPGNQETQYF
clone size: NA; J gene: TRBJ1-2; V gene: TRBV5-4; D gene: NA; CDR3 DNA: TGTGCCAGCAGCTCATGGGATGAGGGATATGGCTACACCTTC; CDR3 protein: CASSSWDEGYGYTF